The text below deals with one T cell receptor (beta chain). Antigen unknown. Germline assignment: CDR1 SGHVS and CDR2 FNYEAQ. Trimming cost V 4 bases and J 3 bases, with 10 bases left between them. This CDR3 has 15 residues. Assay used: immunoSEQ multiplex PCR; TCRdb lists only in-frame clones, some missing. The table includes under 25,000 clones, roughly 91% detected once. These data belong to a study of OX40 agonist ivuxolimab in advanced cancers. Study details: Three patients got partial responses; one had hepatocellular carcinoma and two had cutaneous melanoma.

Findings and caveats of the study: Antigen targets of the expanded peripheral T cells went undetermined.

Sequenced material: CD4+ or CD8+ T cells sorted from blood, taken in a trial of the OX40 agonist ivuxolimab. This chain joins TRBV7-6 and TRBJ2-6, with D hard to call. This receptor was obtained from an adult with an advanced solid tumor such as melanoma, head and neck, liver or kidney cancer. Here the CDR3 reads CASSSPGFGANVLTF. As DNA, the CDR3 is TGTGCCAGCAGCTCCCCTGGCTTTGGGGCCAACGTCCTGACTTTC.